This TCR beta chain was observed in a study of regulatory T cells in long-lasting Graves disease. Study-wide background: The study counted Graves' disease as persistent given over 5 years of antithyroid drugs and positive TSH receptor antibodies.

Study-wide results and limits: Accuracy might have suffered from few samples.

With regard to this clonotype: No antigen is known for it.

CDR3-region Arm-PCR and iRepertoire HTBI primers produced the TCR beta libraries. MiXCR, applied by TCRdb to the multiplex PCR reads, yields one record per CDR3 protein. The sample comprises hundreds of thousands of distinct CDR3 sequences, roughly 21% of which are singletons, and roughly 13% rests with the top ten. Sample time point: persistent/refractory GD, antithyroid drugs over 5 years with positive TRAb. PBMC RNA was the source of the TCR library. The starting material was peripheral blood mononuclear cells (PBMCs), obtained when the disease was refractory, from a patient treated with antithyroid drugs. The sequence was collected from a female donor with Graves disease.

CDR3 DNA sequence: TGTGCCAGTAGTAACCCTCTCCGAAACACCATATATTTT. It translates to CASSNPLRNTIYF. The rearrangement joins TRBV19 to TRBJ1-3; no clear D. Trimming stripped 4 bases from V and 5 bases from J, with 9 bases between. The CDR3 loop spans 13 amino acids. Germline loops: CDR1 LNHDA, CDR2 SQIVND (reference sequence).